These 18 T cell receptor beta chains originate from one sample sequenced in a study of shared clonotypes between healthy human individuals. The data were produced by immunoSEQ multiplex PCR, yet TCRdb's version contains in-frame clones alone and is incomplete. The sample includes around 580,000 clones, nearly 98% of them seen just once. Only CD45RO-negative cells positively selected for CCR7 counted as naive CD8 cells, so terminally differentiated effector memory CD45RA+ cells were excluded. Sequencing used naive CD8+ T cells sorted from blood. The source is a young man in good health.

The rearrangement joins TRBV5-1 to TRBJ1-3, with 7 nucleotides matching TRBD1. V shed 5 bases, J shed 2 bases, and the junction held 7 bases outside the gene matches. Germline loops: CDR1 SGHRS, CDR2 YFSETQ. This CDR3 is 15 amino acids long. CDR3 DNA sequence: TGCGCCAGCAGGCCCGGGACAGAACCTGGAAACACCATATATTTT. Its protein is CASRPGTEPGNTIYF.

This rearrangement joins TRBV7-2 to TRBJ2-2, with 8 bases identical to TRBD1. Germline CDR1 and CDR2: SGHTA and FQGNSA. This CDR3 is built from 15 residues. Germline trimming cut 8 bases from V and 0 bases from J; bases unmatched to any gene: 5. CDR3 region: CASPSTGANTGELFF. The CDR3 DNA reads TGTGCCAGCCCCTCGACAGGGGCGAACACCGGGGAGCTGTTTTTT.

The chain uses TRBV28 and TRBJ2-7; D remains ambiguous. The V end was cut by 5 bases, the J end by 2 bases, with 13 bases between. Germline V gives CDR1 MDHEN, CDR2 SYDVKM. The CDR3 runs 14 residues. The CDR3 DNA reads TGTGCCAGCAGTCTAACCCCGGGTCCCTACGAGCAGTACTTC. As protein: CASSLTPGPYEQYF.

The CDR3, as DNA: TGTGCCAGCAGAAGACAGGGGGGAAACTATGGCTACACCTTC. It encodes CASRRQGGNYGYTF. V and J are TRBV6-5 and TRBJ1-2; 9 positions match TRBD1. The V segment lost 6 bases and the J segment 2 bases; nucleotides outside the gene matches: 4. CDR1 and CDR2 (germline): MNHEY, SVGAGI. The CDR3 loop spans 14 amino acids.

CDR3 residues: CASSYGGVDQPQHF. The CDR3 DNA reads TGTGCCAGCAGTTACGGGGGGGTGGATCAGCCCCAGCATTTT. V gene TRBV6-5 combines with J gene TRBJ1-5, with D perhaps TRBD1 (5 bases). Looked up from germline, CDR1 is MNHEY and CDR2 is SVGAGI. This CDR3 contains 14 residues. Trimming stripped 2 bases from V and 5 bases from J, with 10 bases between.

This chain uses TRBV11-2 with TRBJ2-3; 8 bases align to TRBD2. CDR1 is SGHAT, CDR2 FQNNGV, per germline. Trimming took 0 bases from V and 4 from J; bases not matched to a gene: 3. The CDR3 loop spans 15 amino acids. The CDR3 region is CASSLDPGGPDTQYF. Written as DNA, the CDR3 is TGTGCCAGCAGCTTAGATCCGGGAGGGCCAGATACGCAGTATTTT. Supplemented by reference TRBV11-2 and TRBJ2-3, the full variable domain reads EAGVAQSPRYKIIEKRQSVAFWCNPISGHATLYWYQQILGQGPKLLIQFQNNGVVDDSQLPKDRFSAERLKGVDSTLKIQPAKLEDSAVYLCASSLDPGGPDTQYFGPGTRLTVL.

This chain joins TRBV6-4 and TRBJ2-7; possibly TRBD1 for D (7 bases). Germline V gene sequence: CDR1 MRHNA, CDR2 SNTAGT. Trimming pared 6 bases from V and 4 bases from J, leaving 19 bases between. The CDR3 runs to 15 residues. The CDR3: CASSQSRGALYEQYF. The CDR3 bases are TGTGCCAGCAGCCAAAGCAGGGGGGCCCTTTACGAGCAGTACTTC.

The V gene is TRBV18, the J gene TRBJ1-4, with 7 bases lining up with TRBD1. There are 16 residues in the CDR3. Germline trimming cut 6 bases from V and 0 bases from J; bases unmatched to any gene: 7. Looked up from germline, CDR1 is KGHSH and CDR2 is LQKENI. CDR3 nucleotide sequence: TGTGCCAGCTCGCGGACAGGCCTTGCAACTAATGAAAAACTGTTTTTT. This sequence encodes CASSRTGLATNEKLFF.

CDR3 in DNA: TGTGCCAGCAGCTTCCGGACCACCACAGATACGCAGTATTTT. Protein: CASSFRTTTDTQYF. The V gene is TRBV7-3, the J gene TRBJ2-3; D not resolved. The CDR3 sequence is 14 residues long. The ends were cut back, 3 bases at V and 2 bases at J, with 9 bases in the middle. The germline V gene encodes CDR1 SGHTA and CDR2 FQGTGA. The full variable domain, in which reference TRBV7-3 and TRBJ2-3 provide the parts outside the CDR3, is GAGVSQTPSNKVTEKGKYVELRCDPISGHTALYWYRQSLGQGPEFLIYFQGTGAADDSGLPNDRFFAVRPEGSVSTLKIQRTERGDSAVYLCASSFRTTTDTQYFGPGTRLTVL.

V and J are TRBV7-2 and TRBJ1-2; no clear D gene. The V gene's germline CDR1 is SGHTA and CDR2 FQGNSA. The CDR3 is 12 amino acids. V lost 3 bases and J lost 1, with 3 bases in between. CDR3 sequence (DNA): TGTGCCAGCAGCTTGTATAACTATGGCTACACCTTC. Translated, it gives CASSLYNYGYTF.

This chain joins TRBV5-4 and TRBJ2-7; the match to TRBD1 covers 9 bases. This CDR3 has 15 residues. Germline CDR1 is SGHNT and CDR2 is YYREEE (reference sequence). Unmatched junction bases numbered 5, after V lost 1 base and J lost 3 bases. The CDR3 sequence: CASSLMGQGIYEQYF. The CDR3 DNA is TGTGCCAGCAGCTTGATGGGACAGGGAATCTACGAGCAGTACTTC.

The chain is built from TRBV5-5 and TRBJ2-7; D uncertain. Germline V gives CDR1 SGHKS, CDR2 YYEKEE (reference sequence). Trimming shortened V by 0 bases and J by 3 bases, and 10 bases separated the two germline ends. This CDR3 is 14 amino acids long. The CDR3 is CASSLALQLYEQYF. The CDR3 region has the DNA TGTGCCAGCAGCTTGGCCCTACAGCTCTACGAGCAGTACTTC.

The rearrangement links TRBV5-6 to TRBJ2-1, with D tentatively TRBD1 (5 bases). V was shortened by 3 bases and J by 8 bases, with 12 bases between the two germline ends. Germline assignment: CDR1 SGHDT and CDR2 YYEEEE. The CDR3 extends over 13 amino acids. The CDR3 nucleotides are TGTGCCAGCAGCTATGGGGCAAACCATGAGCAGTTCTTC. It specifies CASSYGANHEQFF.

CDR3 in amino acids: CASSVEGGTSYNEQFF. The CDR3 nucleotides read TGTGCCAGCAGCGTAGAAGGAGGCACCTCCTACAATGAGCAGTTCTTC. The chain combines TRBV9 with TRBJ2-1; tentative D call: TRBD2 (5 bases). Trimming cost V 0 bases and J 0 bases, with 10 bases left between them. CDR1 is SGDLS and CDR2 is YYNGEE in the germline V gene. The CDR3 totals 16 residues.

In this sample, this clone turned up once. V usage is TRBV27 and J usage is TRBJ2-1, with D perhaps matching TRBD1 (6 bases). V shed 7 bases and J shed 7 bases, with 17 bases lying between them. The length of the CDR3 is 14 residues. Looked up from germline, CDR1 is MNHEY and CDR2 is SMNVEV (reference sequence). CDR3 in amino acids: CASTTHRASNEQFF. In nucleotides, the CDR3 is TGTGCCAGCACCACGCACAGGGCATCGAATGAGCAGTTCTTC.

The J gene is TRBJ2-2, the V gene TRBV27; a possible D gene is TRBD1 (5 bases). Germline values: CDR1 MNHEY, CDR2 SMNVEV (reference sequence). Deletions cut 3 bases from V and 7 bases from J, with 9 bases between. The CDR3 runs to 13 residues. The CDR3, as DNA: TGTGCCAGCAGTTTCTCCAGGGACGGGGAGCTGTTTTTT. Translating it yields CASSFSRDGELFF.

The rearrangement joins TRBV9 to TRBJ2-2, with D uncertain. The germline CDR1 and CDR2 sequences are SGDLS and YYNGEE. V shed 1 base and J shed 0 bases, with 7 bases lying between them. The CDR3 has 15 residues. CDR3 bases: TGTGCCAGCAGCGTAAACAGCGCGAACACCGGGGAGCTGTTTTTT. Its translation: CASSVNSANTGELFF.

This clone is a singleton in its sample. CDR3 DNA: TGTGCCAGCAGCCGGAACCCTCCGGGACAGGGGGCGGGGGAGCAGTACTTC. It translates to CASSRNPPGQGAGEQYF. The J gene is TRBJ2-7, the V gene TRBV14; 12 bases align to TRBD1. The CDR3 totals 17 residues. Germline V lookup: CDR1 SGHDN, CDR2 FVKESK. Trimming at V came to 4 bases and at J to 7 bases, leaving 14 bases not matched to a gene.